These T cell receptor beta chains were read from a single sample in a study of T-cell reconstitution after alpha-beta-depleted transplantation in children. TCRdb processed the PCR reads anew with MiXCR; each CDR3 protein has one entry. This table has about 980,000 distinct CDR3 sequences, about 30% appearing once. The source was PBMCs, mostly from graft donor cells, collected 360 days after TCRalphabeta/CD19-depleted stem cell transplant. The receptors originated from a boy younger than two who had a stem cell transplant for SCID, so the T cells may come from the graft donor. Each CDR3 is given with its conserved first and last residue.

V	J	CDR3
TRBV4-1	TRBJ2-7	CASSGGGRFAGEQYF
TRBV18	TRBJ2-5	CASSPGWGRDQETQYF
TRBV7-2	TRBJ2-3	CASSSPGLLNTQYF
TRBV9	TRBJ1-5	CASSVEGKSSQPQHF
TRBV12-3/TRBV12-4	TRBJ1-5	CASSNGQGAINQPQHF
TRBV7-8	TRBJ2-7	CASSLVTQGPPYEQYF
TRBV4-1	TRBJ2-7	CASSQDPGTFYEQYF
TRBV4-1	TRBJ2-1	CASSQVTRLAGGKTNNEQFF
TRBV7-3	TRBJ1-1	CASSLGFATEAFF
TRBV5-1	TRBJ2-1	CASSFGVGGYNEQFF
TRBV6-6	TRBJ1-2	CASKIGGGYGYTF
TRBV6-5	TRBJ2-2	CASSYGSTNTGELFF
TRBV30	TRBJ2-2	CAWRQGAFGELFF
TRBV5-1	TRBJ2-3	CASSFGRTGPISTDTQYF
TRBV6-5	TRBJ1-1	CASSYRSDTESFF
TRBV20-1	TRBJ2-4	CSARGPGGEGKNIQYF
TRBV15	TRBJ2-7	CATSRHAGSYEQYF
TRBV5-1	TRBJ2-3	CASSLLGLAGSTDTQYF
TRBV13	TRBJ1-2	CASSLTRTGAGYTF
TRBV7-9	TRBJ2-7	CASSSNSGTGLSYEQYF
TRBV29-1	TRBJ2-5	CSGGTGWETQYF
TRBV20-1	TRBJ2-1	CSACPPRNEQFF
TRBV11-2	TRBJ2-1	CASSLYGLAGPGYNEQFF
TRBV2	TRBJ2-1	CARERGAYNEQFF
TRBV6-1	TRBJ2-5	CASSTYQAGSGTQYF
TRBV3-1	TRBJ2-3	CASSPARTDRSDTQYF
TRBV27	TRBJ2-1	CASSPHLGTGANEQFF
TRBV29-1	TRBJ2-7	CSVGQGPSTFYEQYF
TRBV5-1	TRBJ2-2	CASSLSPTGGTGELFF
TRBV10-3	TRBJ2-7	CAISGPDGNRRNYEQYF
TRBV14	TRBJ2-5	CASSQAGRVLQETQYF
TRBV20-1	TRBJ2-3	CSARDVAGADTQYF
TRBV30	TRBJ2-2	CAWGGTANTGELFF
TRBV12-3/TRBV12-4	TRBJ1-3	CASSFRGWTVSGNTIYF
TRBV28	TRBJ1-2	CASSFPGGYRDYGYTF
TRBV5-1	TRBJ2-3	CASSTGTGRADTQYF
TRBV20-1	TRBJ2-3	CSARDLDSLLPPDTQYF
TRBV10-3	TRBJ2-7	CAISESMVGDFNEQYF
TRBV5-1	TRBJ2-7	CASSPDSTGYYEQYF
TRBV5-1	TRBJ2-1	CASSLLGHEQFF